Shown below are 3 T cell receptor beta chains from a single sample sequenced in a study of OX40 agonist ivuxolimab in advanced cancers. Some clones are missing from TCRdb's copy, which holds only in-frame ones; the method was immunoSEQ multiplex PCR. The sample yields tens of thousands of clones, roughly 85% seen once. The sample in question was CD4+ or CD8+ T cells sorted from blood, obtained in a trial of the OX40 agonist ivuxolimab. These receptors were collected from an adult with an advanced solid tumor such as melanoma, head and neck, liver or kidney cancer.

This chain connects TRBV29-1 to TRBJ2-3; possible D gene TRBD1, 5 bases. CDR3 length: 14 residues. Trimming stripped 5 bases from V and 0 bases from J, with 12 bases between. CDR1 is SQVTM and CDR2 is ANQGSEA in the germline V gene. CDR3 loop: CSVSQAASTDTQYF. The CDR3 DNA reads TGCAGCGTTTCACAGGCGGCTAGCACAGATACGCAGTATTTT.

The CDR3 DNA is TGTGCTAGTGCCTCGAGCACAGATACGCAGTATTTT. Amino acids: CASASSTDTQYF. V and J are TRBV12-5 and TRBJ2-3; no clear D. Per the germline V gene, CDR1 is LGHNT and CDR2 is FRNRAP. This CDR3 region has 12 residues. V lost 7 bases and J lost 0, with 5 bases in between.

V and J are TRBV10-2 and TRBJ2-7; tentatively, D is TRBD1 (5 bases). Looked up from germline, CDR1 is WSHSY and CDR2 is SAAADI. CDR3 length: 15 amino acids. The V end lost 3 bases, the J end lost 2 bases, and 14 bases lay between the germline ends. The DNA of the CDR3 is TGCGCCAGCAGTGACCCTTACTCGACAGCCTACGAGCAGTACTTC. Translation: CASSDPYSTAYEQYF.